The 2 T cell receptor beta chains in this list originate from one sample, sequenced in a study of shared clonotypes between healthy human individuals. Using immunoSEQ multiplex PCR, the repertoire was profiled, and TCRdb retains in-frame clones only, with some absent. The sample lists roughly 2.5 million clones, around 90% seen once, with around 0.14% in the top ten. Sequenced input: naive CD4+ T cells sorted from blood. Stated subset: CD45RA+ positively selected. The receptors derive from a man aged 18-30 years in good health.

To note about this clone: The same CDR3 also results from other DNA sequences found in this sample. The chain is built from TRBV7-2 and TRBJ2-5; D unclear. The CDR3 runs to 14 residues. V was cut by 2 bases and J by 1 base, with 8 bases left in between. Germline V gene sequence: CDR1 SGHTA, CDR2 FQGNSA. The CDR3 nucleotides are TGTGCCAGCAGCTTAAGCCCTATCCAAGAGACCCAGTACTTC. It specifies CASSLSPIQETQYF.

The CDR3, as DNA: TGTGCCAGCATCCCCGGGACTAGTTGGGAGACCCAGTACTTC. The encoded protein is CASIPGTSWETQYF. V usage is TRBV2 and J usage is TRBJ2-5; TRBD2 matches at 8 bases. Germline CDR1 and CDR2: SNHLY and FYNNEI. V shed 7 bases and J 5 bases; nucleotides not matched to a gene: 9. CDR3 size: 14 residues. The full variable domain, completed using reference TRBV2 and TRBJ2-5, is EPEVTQTPSHQVTQMGQEVILRCVPISNHLYFYWYRQILGQKVEFLVSFYNNEISEKSEIFDDQFSVERPDGSNFTLKIRSTKLEDSAMYFCASIPGTSWETQYFGPGTRLLVL.